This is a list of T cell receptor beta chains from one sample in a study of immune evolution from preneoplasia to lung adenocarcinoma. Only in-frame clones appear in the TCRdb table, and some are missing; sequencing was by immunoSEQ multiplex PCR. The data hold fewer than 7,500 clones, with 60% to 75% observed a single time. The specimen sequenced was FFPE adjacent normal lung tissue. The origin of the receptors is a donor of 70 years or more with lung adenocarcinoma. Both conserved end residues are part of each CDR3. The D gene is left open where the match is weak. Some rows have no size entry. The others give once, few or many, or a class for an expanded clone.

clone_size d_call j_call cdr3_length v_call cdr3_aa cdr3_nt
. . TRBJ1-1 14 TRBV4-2 CASRLGGQNTEAFF TGTGCCAGCCGCTTGGGGGGGCAGAACACTGAAGCTTTCTTT
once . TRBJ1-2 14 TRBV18 CASSPEAGDSGYTF TGTGCCAGCTCACCAGAGGCAGGGGATTCTGGCTACACCTTC
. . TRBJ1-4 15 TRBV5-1 CASSLGGATNEKLFF TGCGCCAGCAGCTTGGGGGGGGCAACTAATGAAAAACTGTTTTTT
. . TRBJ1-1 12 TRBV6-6 CASSSRGDEAFF TGTGCCAGCAGTTCCCGGGGAGATGAAGCTTTCTTT
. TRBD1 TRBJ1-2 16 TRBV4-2 CASSPTGTENNYGYTF TGTGCCAGCAGCCCGACCGGGACAGAAAATAACTATGGCTACACCTTC
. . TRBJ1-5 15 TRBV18 CASSTGTNRNQPQHF TGTGCCAGCTCAACCGGGACAAATCGTAATCAGCCCCAGCATTTT
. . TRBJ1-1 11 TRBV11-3 CASSRRTEAFF TGTGCCAGCAGCCGGAGGACTGAAGCTTTCTTT
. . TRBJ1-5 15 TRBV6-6 CASISDTYSNQPQHF TGTGCCAGCATTTCTGACACTTATAGCAATCAGCCCCAGCATTTT
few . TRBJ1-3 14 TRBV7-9 CASTSGAAGNTIYF TGTGCCAGCACCTCTGGGGCAGCGGGAAACACCATATATTTT
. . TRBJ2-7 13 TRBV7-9 CASSRQTGSEQYF TGTGCCAGCAGCCGCCAGACAGGCTCCGAGCAGTACTTC
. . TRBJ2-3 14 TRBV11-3 CASSLQGSTDTQYF TGTGCCAGCAGCTTACAGGGTAGCACAGATACGCAGTATTTT
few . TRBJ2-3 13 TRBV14 CASSPMLTDTQYF TGTGCCAGCAGCCCCATGCTCACAGATACGCAGTATTTT
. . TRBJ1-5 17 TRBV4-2 CASSPSSSAPSNQPQHF TGTGCCAGCAGCCCATCTTCGAGCGCCCCGAGCAATCAGCCCCAGCATTTT
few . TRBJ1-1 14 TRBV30 CAWSVGGGLVEAFF TGTGCCTGGAGTGTAGGGGGGGGGCTCGTTGAAGCTTTCTTT
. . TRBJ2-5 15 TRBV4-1 CASSQDLLRAETQYF TGCGCCAGCAGCCAAGATTTGTTACGGGCGGAGACCCAGTACTTC
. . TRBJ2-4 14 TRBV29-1 CSVEKTGPKNIQYF TGCAGCGTTGAAAAAACAGGTCCCAAAAACATTCAGTACTTC
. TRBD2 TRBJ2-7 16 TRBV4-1 CASSQDRTSGTHEQYF TGCGCCAGCAGCCAAGATAGAACTAGCGGGACCCACGAGCAGTACTTC